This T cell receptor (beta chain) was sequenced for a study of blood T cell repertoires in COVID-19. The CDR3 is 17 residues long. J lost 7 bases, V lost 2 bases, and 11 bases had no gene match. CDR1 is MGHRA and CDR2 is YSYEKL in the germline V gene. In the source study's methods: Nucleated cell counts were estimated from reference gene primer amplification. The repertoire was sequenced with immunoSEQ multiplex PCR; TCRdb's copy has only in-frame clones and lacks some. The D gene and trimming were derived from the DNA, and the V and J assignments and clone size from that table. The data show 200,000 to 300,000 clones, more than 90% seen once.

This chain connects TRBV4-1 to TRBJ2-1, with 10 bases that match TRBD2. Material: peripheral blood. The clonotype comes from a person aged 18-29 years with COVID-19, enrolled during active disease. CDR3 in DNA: TGCGCCAGCAGCCAACTTACTAGCGGGGCGGAGTTGAATGAGCAGTTCTTC. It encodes CASSQLTSGAELNEQFF.